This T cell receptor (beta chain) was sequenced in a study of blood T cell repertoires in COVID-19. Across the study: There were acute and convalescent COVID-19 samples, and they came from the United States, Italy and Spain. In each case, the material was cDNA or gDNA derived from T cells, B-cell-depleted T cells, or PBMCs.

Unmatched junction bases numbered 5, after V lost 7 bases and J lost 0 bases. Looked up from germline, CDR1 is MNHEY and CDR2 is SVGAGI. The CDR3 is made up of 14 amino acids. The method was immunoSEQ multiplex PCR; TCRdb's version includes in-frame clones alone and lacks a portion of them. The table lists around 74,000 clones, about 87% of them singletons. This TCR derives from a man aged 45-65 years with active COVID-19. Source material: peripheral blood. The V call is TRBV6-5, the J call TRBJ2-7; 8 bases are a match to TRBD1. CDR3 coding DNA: TGTGCCAGCATCAGGACAGGGAGCTCCTACGAGCAGTACTTC. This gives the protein CASIRTGSSYEQYF.